Below are 29 T cell receptor beta chains sequenced from a single sample in a study of regulatory T cells in long-lasting Graves disease. The time point: persistent/refractory GD, antithyroid drugs over 5 years with positive TRAb. PBMCs were the source of the RNA used for TCR sequencing. In building TCR beta libraries, iRepertoire HTBI primers were used together with Arm-PCR of CDR3 regions. Each CDR3 protein is one row after TCRdb ran MiXCR on the multiplex PCR reads. The sample comprises around 400,000 distinct CDR3 sequences, around a quarter of which are singletons, and about a quarter rests with the top ten. Material: peripheral blood mononuclear cells (PBMCs), obtained when the disease was refractory, from a patient treated with antithyroid drugs. These receptors all stem from a female donor with Graves disease.

The sample holds many counts of this clonotype. This sequence joins TRBV7-8 and TRBJ2-6; 9 bases fit TRBD1. CDR1 is SGHVS and CDR2 is FQNEAQ in the germline V gene. The CDR3 is made up of 17 amino acids. J gave up 0 bases and V 0 bases, and 0 bases lay outside the gene matches. CDR3 sequence: CASSLATGGSGANVLTF. Written as DNA, the CDR3 is TGTGCCAGCAGCTTAGCGACAGGGGGCTCTGGGGCCAACGTCCTGACTTTC.

In its sample, this clonotype was seen a few times. The genes are TRBV18 and TRBJ1-3, with D possibly TRBD1 on 5 matching bases. Germline V gene lookup returns CDR1 KGHSH and CDR2 LQKENI. The CDR3 covers 14 residues. The V and J ends lost 5 bases and 4 bases respectively, with 12 bases between them. This CDR3 reads CASSAGAAGNTIYF. In DNA, the CDR3 is TGTGCCAGCTCAGCCGGGGCGGCAGGAAACACCATATATTTT.

This clonotype was counted many times. The V gene is TRBV28, the J gene TRBJ2-7; TRBD1 or TRBD2 may be the D gene (6 bases each). V lost 1 base and J 3 bases, leaving 19 bases between the germline ends. Germline V CDR1 and CDR2: MDHEN, SYDVKM. The CDR3 is 17 amino acids. CDR3 sequence reads: CASSLLVLPEGGYEQYF. The CDR3 DNA follows: TGTGCCAGCAGTTTATTGGTACTCCCTGAGGGGGGCTACGAGCAGTACTTC.

The chain employs TRBV11-3 and TRBJ2-3, with D unclear. CDR1 SGHNT and CDR2 YENEEA come from the germline V gene. Trimming pared 1 base from V and 4 bases from J, leaving 6 bases between. This CDR3 comprises 13 residues. For the CDR3, the DNA is TGTGCCAGCAGCTTAGGCATAGCAGATACGCAGTATTTT. Translation gives CASSLGIADTQYF.

J is TRBJ1-5 and V is TRBV5-4; D is unclear. Germline V gene data show CDR1 as SGHNT and CDR2 as YYREEE (reference sequence). This CDR3 has 14 residues. Trimming pared 0 bases from V and 8 bases from J, leaving 12 bases between. The CDR3 loop is CASSLGGGQEPQHF. The CDR3 DNA sequence: TGTGCCAGCAGCTTGGGAGGAGGGCAGGAGCCCCAGCATTTT.

In this sample, this clonotype turned up once. The chain couples TRBV13 to TRBJ1-1; D gene ambiguous. Germline CDR1 and CDR2: PRHDT and FYEKMQ (reference sequence). V lost 10 bases to trimming and J lost 4 bases, with 10 bases between them. CDR3 length equals 11 residues. The CDR3 DNA follows: TGTGCCATCATGGCAACCACTGAAGCTTTCTTT. Encoded protein: CAIMATTEAFF. The whole variable domain, remainder taken from reference TRBV13 and TRBJ1-1, is AAGVIQSPRHLIKEKRETATLKCYPIPRHDTVYWYQQGPGQDPQFLISFYEKMQSDKGSIPDRFSAQQFSDYHSELNMSSLELGDSALYFCAIMATTEAFFGQGTRLTVV.

Note on this clonotype: A read error is possible here, since a much larger clone lies one base away. The chain couples TRBV3-1 to TRBJ2-5; the match to TRBD2 covers 9 bases. Germline CDR1 is LGHDT and CDR2 is YNNKEL (reference sequence). The CDR3 loop spans 17 amino acids. CDR3 bases: TGTGCCAGCAACCAAGGTCGTATCGGCGGGAGGGAGGAGACCCAGTACTTC. Its protein product is CASNQGRIGGREETQYF.

A word on this clonotype: This may arise from a read error, as a much more abundant clone is one base away. The V and J genes are TRBV2 and TRBJ2-7; D gene unclear. The length of the CDR3 is 14 residues. CDR1 and CDR2 (germline): SNHLY, FYNNEI. With 5 bases removed from V and 4 bases from J, the gap between germline ends came to 15 bases. The CDR3 reads CASSFNWGVYEQYF. CDR3 DNA sequence: TGTGCCAGCAGTTTTAACTGGGGTGTATACGAGCAGTACTTC.

The chain is built from TRBV12-3 or TRBV12-4 and TRBJ2-3; the match to TRBD2 covers 9 bases. Germline trimming cut 6 bases from V and 6 bases from J; bases unmatched to any gene: 10. There are 15 residues in the CDR3. Here the CDR3 reads CASRAAGGKGDTQYF. CDR3 coding DNA: TGTGCCAGCAGGGCGGCGGGAGGGAAGGGCGATACGCAGTATTTT.

The rearrangement links TRBV7-3 to TRBJ1-5, with D perhaps matching TRBD1 (5 bases). Deletions cut 5 bases from V and 7 bases from J, with 12 bases between. Germline lookup yields CDR1 SGHTA and CDR2 FQGTGA. This CDR3 has 13 amino acids. The DNA for the CDR3 is TGTGCCAGCAGCACATCTCAGGGCCAGCCCCAGCATTTT. Amino acids: CASSTSQGQPQHF. The full variable domain, in which reference TRBV7-3 and TRBJ1-5 provide the parts outside the CDR3, is GAGVSQTPSNKVTEKGKYVELRCDPISGHTALYWYRQSLGQGPEFLIYFQGTGAADDSGLPNDRFFAVRPEGSVSTLKIQRTERGDSAVYLCASSTSQGQPQHFGDGTRLSIL.

This clonotype was found a few times. The V gene is TRBV5-5, the J gene TRBJ2-6; D remains ambiguous. V was trimmed by 4 bases and J by 0 bases, leaving 17 bases between them. This CDR3 is 18 amino acids long. Germline-derived CDR1 and CDR2 are SGHKS and YYEKEE (reference sequence). CDR3 in amino acids: CASSPFSRASSGANVLTF. CDR3 sequence (DNA): TGTGCCAGCAGCCCGTTTAGCCGGGCGAGCTCTGGGGCCAACGTCCTGACTTTC.

The chain employs TRBV10-3 and TRBJ1-5; no firm D call. This CDR3 spans 13 amino acids. Trimming took 5 bases from V and 0 from J, leaving 5 bases between them. Germline loops: CDR1 ENHRY, CDR2 SYGVKD. The CDR3 DNA reads TGTGCCATCAGTCCCTATAGCAATCAGCCCCAGCATTTT. Encoded protein: CAISPYSNQPQHF.

Note on this clonotype: One junction end does not reproduce the germline sequence, and a read error may be involved. J is TRBJ2-5 and V is TRBV3-1, with TRBD2 identical over 12 bases. The germline gives CDR1 LGHDT, CDR2 YNNKEL (reference sequence). CDR3 length: 16 residues. The CDR3 is CASSRRTSGTQGTQYF. DNA of the CDR3: TGTGCCAGCAGCAGACGGACTAGCGGGACCCAAGGGACCCAGTACTTC.

This chain connects TRBV7-2 to TRBJ1-1; weak D call: TRBD1 (6 bases). The CDR3 covers 13 residues. Trimming cost V 5 bases and J 9 bases, with 16 bases left between them. Germline V CDR1 and CDR2: SGHTA, FQGNSA. The CDR3 here is CASSPKTGWQAFF. CDR3 DNA: TGTGCCAGCAGCCCTAAAACAGGGTGGCAAGCTTTCTTT.

This clonotype was counted only a few times. Its ends do not fully match the called genes, so a read error is possible. The rearrangement links TRBV7-9 to TRBJ2-1; D is possibly TRBD2 (6 bases). CDR3 length equals 14 residues. CDR1 is SEHNR and CDR2 is FQNEAQ in the germline V gene (reference sequence). Here the CDR3 reads CASRLADSYNEQFF. In nucleotides, the CDR3 is TGTGCCAGCAGGTTAGCGGACTCCTACAATGAGCAGTTCTTC.

This clonotype has a count of ten or more. V gene TRBV12-3 or TRBV12-4 combines with J gene TRBJ2-7; D remains ambiguous. The CDR3 spans 12 residues. Trimming pared 3 bases from V and 5 bases from J, leaving 8 bases between. CDR3 DNA sequence: TGTGCCAGCAGTTTCTCTACCGACGAGCAGTACTTC. It specifies CASSFSTDEQYF.

This clonotype was recorded a few times. The CDR3 bases are TGTGCCAGCAGCCAAACTCCCACAGGACCGTCGGTAGGCTACACCTTC. This gives the protein CASSQTPTGPSVGYTF. The rearrangement uses TRBV3-1 and TRBJ1-2; weak D call: TRBD1 (5 bases). The CDR3 length is 16 residues. The germline gives CDR1 LGHDT, CDR2 YNNKEL (reference sequence). V dropped 2 bases and J dropped 8 bases, with 21 bases sitting between them.

This clonotype was counted between two and nine times. This rearrangement joins TRBV6-1 to TRBJ2-7; D unresolved. CDR1 and CDR2 from the germline V gene are MNHNS and SASEGT. This CDR3 contains 12 residues. V lost 5 bases to trimming and J lost 2 bases, with 7 bases between them. CDR3 loop: CASSPHAYEQYF. The CDR3 DNA reads as TGTGCCAGCAGTCCACATGCCTACGAGCAGTACTTC.

This clonotype was recorded many times. This chain joins TRBV12-3 or TRBV12-4 and TRBJ1-2; 7 bases align to TRBD1. The CDR3 sequence is 14 residues long. V was clipped by 4 bases and J by 8 bases; unmatched bases: 10. This CDR3 reads CASSSQRGREGYTF. The CDR3 nucleotides are TGTGCCAGCAGTTCCCAAAGGGGGCGAGAAGGCTACACCTTC.

This clonotype has a count of ten or more. The rearrangement links TRBV5-1 to TRBJ1-2, with D hard to call. CDR1 and CDR2 (germline): SGHRS, YFSETQ. V lost 1 base and J lost 8, with 9 bases in between. The CDR3 covers 12 residues. The CDR3 DNA sequence: TGCGCCAGCAGCTTGAATAGACGGGGCTACACCTTC. Translating it yields CASSLNRRGYTF.

J is TRBJ1-4 and V is TRBV29-1, with a possible D match to TRBD1 (5 bases). The germline V gene has CDR1 SQVTM and CDR2 ANQGSEA. The CDR3 is 13 residues long. Trimming cost V 7 bases and J 8 bases, with 17 bases left between them. For the CDR3, the DNA is TGCAGCGCCGTGACACTCAGGGAAGAAAAACTGTTTTTT. Translation: CSAVTLREEKLFF. The full variable domain, rest sourced from reference TRBV29-1 and TRBJ1-4, is SAVISQKPSRDICQRGTSLTIQCQVDSQVTMMFWYRQQPGQSLTLIATANQGSEATYESGFVIDKFPISRPNLTFSTLTVSNMSPEDSSIYLCSAVTLREEKLFFGSGTQLSVL.

The gene calls are TRBV7-9 and TRBJ1-2, with a possible D match to TRBD1 (6 bases). V dropped 0 bases and J dropped 7 bases, with 12 bases sitting between them. Per germline, CDR1 SEHNR and CDR2 FQNEAQ (reference sequence). There are 14 residues in the CDR3. The CDR3 region is CASSLASGASGYTF. DNA for the CDR3: TGTGCCAGCAGCTTAGCGTCGGGGGCCTCTGGCTACACCTTC.

The V gene is TRBV5-1, the J gene TRBJ1-2; D might be TRBD1 (6 bases). CDR3 size: 14 residues. Germline CDR1 SGHRS, CDR2 YFSETQ. The V and J ends lost 2 bases and 6 bases respectively, with 14 bases between them. The DNA for the CDR3 is TGCGCCAGCAGCTTAAGCGACAGGAATCATGGCTACACCTTC. Encoded protein: CASSLSDRNHGYTF.

This clonotype was found many times. The rearrangement links TRBV12-3 or TRBV12-4 to TRBJ1-5, with D possibly matching TRBD1 (5 bases). Trimming took off 6 bases at V and 4 bases at J, with 13 bases between the two ends. This CDR3 spans 14 amino acids. The CDR3 here is CASRSGRENQPQHF. The CDR3 DNA follows: TGTGCCAGCAGATCGGGACGGGAGAATCAGCCCCAGCATTTT.

This clonotype was seen a handful of times. V and J are TRBV7-2 and TRBJ1-4; D not resolved. The CDR3 length is 14 residues. V lost 5 bases, J lost 0 bases, and 7 bases lay in between. CDR1 is SGHTA and CDR2 is FQGNSA in the germline V gene. This chain's CDR3 is CASSAQATNEKLFF. CDR3 DNA sequence: TGTGCCAGCAGCGCCCAAGCAACTAATGAAAAACTGTTTTTT.

There are many counts of this clonotype. V and J are TRBV4-1 and TRBJ2-5; 8 bases align to TRBD2. V lost 5 bases, J lost 3 bases, and 8 bases stayed unmatched. Looked up from germline, CDR1 is MGHRA and CDR2 is YSYEKL. CDR3 length: 15 amino acids. The CDR3 region is CASSTLAGPKETQYF. In DNA, the CDR3 is TGCGCCAGCAGCACCTTAGCGGGACCCAAAGAGACCCAGTACTTC.

Worth noting for this clonotype: Mismatch with germline at one junction end may stem from a read error. The genes are TRBV5-1 and TRBJ1-6, with TRBD1 matching 9 bases. The CDR3 runs to 18 residues. Germline V lookup: CDR1 SGHRS, CDR2 YFSETQ. The CDR3 DNA reads as TGCTCCAGCAGCTTGGCCGTCCCGGGACAGGGCTTGAATTCACCCCTCCACTTT. Its translation: CSSSLAVPGQGLNSPLHF.

CDR3 bases: TGTGCCAGCAGCTTGTATGCGGGAGAGACCCAGTACTTC. Protein sequence: CASSLYAGETQYF. J is TRBJ2-5 and V is TRBV5-6; tentative D call: TRBD2 (5 bases). Germline values: CDR1 SGHDT, CDR2 YYEEEE. The CDR3 runs 13 residues. V was clipped by 1 base and J by 4 bases, with 8 bases between them.

This clonotype turned up a few times. This chain connects TRBV6-1 to TRBJ2-7, with TRBD2 identical over 10 bases. V was pared by 7 bases and J by 6 bases, with 15 bases of the junction left unmatched. In germline, CDR1 is MNHNS, CDR2 SASEGT. The CDR3 spans 16 residues. CDR3 bases: TGTGCCAGCACCAGAGGGTCTAGCGGGAGACTTATCGAGCAGTACTTC. Its translation: CASTRGSSGRLIEQYF.